Each of the 21 T cell receptor beta chains below was sequenced from the same sample in a study of OX40 agonist ivuxolimab in advanced cancers. The repertoire was sequenced with immunoSEQ multiplex PCR; TCRdb's copy has only in-frame clones and lacks some. The repertoire includes about 49,000 clones, 80% to 90% of them detected once, and over 1.5% sits in the top ten. Sample: CD4+ or CD8+ T cells sorted from blood, taken in a trial of the OX40 agonist ivuxolimab. All receptors come from an adult with an advanced solid tumor such as melanoma, head and neck, liver or kidney cancer.

The gene calls are TRBV6-1 and TRBJ1-5; the D gene is possibly TRBD1 (5 bases). Germline V gene sequence: CDR1 MNHNS, CDR2 SASEGT. V was trimmed by 3 bases and J by 9 bases, leaving 24 bases between them. This CDR3 has 17 amino acids. The CDR3 reads CASSDKASDSRFRPQHF. The CDR3 DNA reads TGTGCCAGCAGTGATAAAGCTAGTGACAGTCGCTTTCGGCCCCAGCATTTT.

The chain carries TRBV6-5 and TRBJ1-2; TRBD1 matches at 10 bases. The junction had 5 bases not matched to a gene; V was cut back by 5 bases and J by 5 bases. The CDR3 runs to 14 residues. Looked up from germline, CDR1 is MNHEY and CDR2 is SVGAGI. The CDR3 loop reads CASSPTDRGYGYTF. The CDR3 bases are TGTGCCAGCAGTCCTACGGACAGGGGGTATGGCTACACCTTC.

J is TRBJ2-7 and V is TRBV13; 11 bases agree with TRBD2. This CDR3 contains 14 residues. From germline, CDR1 is PRHDT and CDR2 FYEKMQ (reference sequence). The ends lost 5 bases at V and 3 bases at J; junction bases unmatched: 3. The CDR3: CASSHTSGSYEQYF. The CDR3, as DNA: TGTGCCAGCAGCCACACTAGCGGGAGCTACGAGCAGTACTTC.

The chain links TRBV2 to TRBJ2-7, with 8 bases matching TRBD2. V shed 7 bases, J shed 4 bases, and the junction held 6 bases outside the gene matches. Looked up from germline, CDR1 is SNHLY and CDR2 is FYNNEI. The length of the CDR3 is 13 residues. CDR3 DNA sequence: TGTGCCAGCATTGCTAGCGGGCGTTACGAGCAGTACTTC. Translation gives CASIASGRYEQYF.

This clone came up once. This chain's CDR3 is CASFPGTEDYEQYF. The CDR3, as DNA: TGCGCCAGCTTCCCCGGCACCGAGGACTACGAGCAGTACTTC. This sequence joins TRBV5-1 and TRBJ2-7; D unresolved. V gave up 7 bases and J gave up 3 bases, with 17 bases separating them. The CDR3 has 14 residues. The germline gives CDR1 SGHRS, CDR2 YFSETQ.

This sequence joins TRBV25-1 and TRBJ2-7; 8 bases match TRBD2. CDR1 MGHDK and CDR2 SYGVNS come from the germline V gene. The junction had 14 bases not matched to a gene; V was cut back by 6 bases and J by 7 bases. The CDR3 extends over 15 amino acids. CDR3 sequence: CASSSGGGTGREQYF. CDR3 sequence (DNA): TGTGCCAGCAGCTCCGGGGGGGGTACGGGAAGGGAGCAGTACTTC.

The chain carries TRBV27 and TRBJ2-7; D not resolved. This CDR3 has 15 residues. Germline-derived CDR1 and CDR2 are MNHEY and SMNVEV (reference sequence). V was trimmed by 5 bases and J by 0 bases, leaving 14 bases between them. CDR3 nucleotide sequence: TGTGCCAGCAGTCCAAGTCAGGAGAGCTCCTACGAGCAGTACTTC. Translating gives CASSPSQESSYEQYF.

This clone was seen more than once but under ten times. This sequence joins TRBV30 and TRBJ1-5, with D possibly TRBD1 on 5 matching bases. V lost 2 bases and J lost 6, with 17 bases in between. The germline gives CDR1 GTSNPN, CDR2 SVGIG (reference sequence). The CDR3 is 15 residues long. CDR3 DNA sequence: TGTGCCTGGAGTCCCATGGGGGACCTAGCTCAGCCCCAGCATTTT. Translation gives CAWSPMGDLAQPQHF. The full variable domain, its missing parts supplied by reference TRBV30 and TRBJ1-5, is SQTIHQWPATLVQPVGSPLSLECTVEGTSNPNLYWYRQAAGRGLQLLFYSVGIGQISSEVPQNLSASRPQDRQFILSSKKLLLSDSGFYLCAWSPMGDLAQPQHFGDGTRLSIL.

The chain carries TRBV5-1 and TRBJ2-7; 11 nucleotides match TRBD2. The J segment lost 0 bases and the V segment lost 4 bases, leaving 3 bases of the junction unmatched. This CDR3 has 15 amino acids. Germline CDR1 is SGHRS and CDR2 is YFSETQ. As DNA, the CDR3 is TGCGCCAGCAGCCCGGGACTAGCGGACTCCTACGAGCAGTACTTC. This sequence encodes CASSPGLADSYEQYF.

About this clone: At one boundary the junction diverges from the germline segment, which might be a read error. The chain carries TRBV15 and TRBJ2-3; D may be TRBD1 (5 bases). Germline V gene lookup returns CDR1 LNHNV and CDR2 YYDKDF (reference sequence). This CDR3 is 15 amino acids long. The CDR3 DNA sequence: TGTGCCACCAGCAGAGATATGGCGGCCACAGGTACGCAGTATTTT. It yields the protein CATSRDMAATGTQYF.

This clone has only a few counts. V is TRBV10-2 and J is TRBJ1-4; 9 positions agree with TRBD1. CDR1 WSHSY and CDR2 SAAADI come from the germline V gene. V was pared by 5 bases and J by 8 bases, with 6 bases of the junction left unmatched. The CDR3 runs 14 residues. The CDR3 reads CASSRQGGKEKLFF. CDR3 nucleotides: TGCGCCAGCAGTCGACAGGGGGGAAAGGAAAAACTGTTTTTT.

The V gene is TRBV6-4, the J gene TRBJ2-2, with 9 bases fitting TRBD2. The CDR3 is 15 residues long. The germline gives CDR1 MRHNA, CDR2 SNTAGT. J was trimmed by 5 bases and V by 5 bases; bases with no gene match: 6. In DNA, the CDR3 is TGTGCCAGCAGTTCGGGACTAGCTTCGACCGGGGAGCTGTTTTTT. Protein: CASSSGLASTGELFF.

This sequence joins TRBV4-2 and TRBJ2-7; D gene ambiguous. V was trimmed by 5 bases and J by 2 bases, leaving 16 bases between them. Germline lookup yields CDR1 LGHNA and CDR2 YNFKEQ. The CDR3 is 15 amino acids. The CDR3 spells CASSLGLPSTYEQYF. In nucleotides, the CDR3 is TGTGCCAGCAGCTTGGGTCTTCCCTCAACCTACGAGCAGTACTTC.

The gene calls are TRBV5-4 and TRBJ2-5, with 7 nucleotides matching TRBD1. The V gene's germline CDR1 is SGHNT and CDR2 YYREEE (reference sequence). The CDR3 totals 14 residues. Trimming took 7 bases from V and 8 from J; bases not matched to a gene: 14. For the CDR3, the DNA is TGTGCCAGCTCTCCCTCCACCGACAGGGAAACCCAGTACTTC. This codes for CASSPSTDRETQYF. Full variable domain (missing parts from reference TRBV5-4 and TRBJ2-5): ETGVTQSPTHLIKTRGQQVTLRCSSQSGHNTVSWYQQALGQGPQFIFQYYREEENGRGNFPPRFSGLQFPNYSSELNVNALELDDSALYLCASSPSTDRETQYFGPGTRLLVL.

This clone has a handful of counts. This chain joins TRBV7-2 and TRBJ2-7; TRBD2 might be the D (6 bases). Germline V CDR1 and CDR2: SGHTA, FQGNSA. The CDR3 runs to 16 residues. V dropped 1 base and J dropped 4 bases, with 17 bases sitting between them. In nucleotides, the CDR3 is TGTGCCAGCAGCTTAGGATATGGGCGGGGAGGTTACGAGCAGTACTTC. This codes for CASSLGYGRGGYEQYF.

V is TRBV5-6 and J is TRBJ2-5; TRBD2 matches at 12 bases. From germline, CDR1 is SGHDT and CDR2 YYEEEE. V shed 2 bases and J 5 bases; nucleotides not matched to a gene: 4. This CDR3 region has 15 residues. CDR3 nucleotides: TGTGCCAGCAGCTTCGTACTAGCGGGAGGTGAGACCCAGTACTTC. As protein: CASSFVLAGGETQYF.

The chain is built from TRBV22-1 and TRBJ1-2; the table's D call, TRBD1, was not checked against the DNA. TRBV22-1 is marked as a pseudogene. The CDR3 sequence is 17 residues long. This CDR3 is CPGSPSRERTGIYGYTF. In DNA form, the CDR3 reads TGTCCTGGGAGCCCATCACGAGAAAGGACAGGGATCTATGGCTACACCTTC.

The sample holds a few counts of this clone. The chain carries TRBV14 and TRBJ1-2, with D maybe TRBD1 (5 bases). The V gene lost 9 bases and the J gene lost 2 bases, with 10 bases spanning the gap. CDR1 is SGHDN, CDR2 FVKESK, per germline. This CDR3 region has 12 residues. The CDR3 DNA is TGTGCCAGTCGGGGACTGAACTATGGCTACACCTTC. Its translation is CASRGLNYGYTF.

This clone was picked up one time. It may be a read error: a sequence one base away is much more abundant. Different DNA sequences within this sample yield the same CDR3. This chain connects TRBV9 to TRBJ1-1; D call uncertain. Germline V gives CDR1 SGDLS, CDR2 YYNGEE. The CDR3 is made up of 11 amino acids. V lost 8 bases and J lost 9, with 14 bases in between. The CDR3 sequence is CARSPGPQAFF. The CDR3 nucleotides read TGTGCCAGAAGTCCAGGACCCCAAGCTTTCTTT. Together with reference TRBV9 and TRBJ1-1, the CDR3 gives the full variable domain: DSGVTQTPKHLITATGQRVTLRCSPRSGDLSVYWYQQSLDQGLQFLIQYYNGEERAKGNILERFSAQQFPDLHSELNLSSLELGDSALYFCARSPGPQAFFGQGTRLTVV.

The V and J genes are TRBV7-2 and TRBJ1-2; D gene uncertain. The V end was cut by 2 bases, the J end by 0 bases, with 4 bases between. Germline values: CDR1 SGHTA, CDR2 FQGNSA. The CDR3 is 13 amino acids. The CDR3 nucleotides are TGTGCCAGCAGCTTAACCTCTAACTATGGCTACACCTTC. This translates into CASSLTSNYGYTF. Drawing the rest from reference TRBV7-2 and TRBJ1-2, the complete variable domain is GAGVSQSPSNKVTEKGKDVELRCDPISGHTALYWYRQSLGQGLEFLIYFQGNSAPDKSGLPSDRFSAERTGGSVSTLTIQRTQQEDSAVYLCASSLTSNYGYTFGSGTRLTVV.

Concerning this clone: This specimen includes other DNA sequences encoding the same CDR3. The chain joins TRBV25-1 to TRBJ2-2, with unresolved D. CDR3 length: 8 residues. Germline V gene sequence: CDR1 MGHDK, CDR2 SYGVNS. V lost 10 bases and J 8 bases, leaving 2 bases between the germline ends. The CDR3 sequence is CATGELFF. The CDR3, as DNA: TGTGCCACTGGGGAGCTGTTTTTT.